The 7 T cell receptor beta chains below come from one sample, sequenced in a study of memory CD4+ T cells and cytomegalovirus serostatus. The sort gate was single viable CD3+CD4+CD8-CD45RO+ cells for memory CD4+ T cells. Repertoires were generated with immunoSEQ multiplex PCR, while TCRdb's copy carries only in-frame clones and drops some. The sample records 35,000 to 50,000 clones, around three quarters being singletons. Sequencing was performed on memory CD4+ T cells from blood. The receptors derive from an adult in good health and CMV-seronegative.

The chain couples TRBV5-6 to TRBJ1-3; D uncertain. Germline V gene lookup returns CDR1 SGHDT and CDR2 YYEEEE. The CDR3 loop spans 17 amino acids. The V gene lost 3 bases and the J gene lost 2 bases, with 18 bases spanning the gap. The CDR3 sequence is CASSSLGWVAPGNTIYF. The CDR3 region has the DNA TGTGCCAGCAGCTCCCTGGGGTGGGTAGCCCCTGGAAACACCATATATTTT.

This clone was seen more than once but under ten times. The gene calls are TRBV7-6 and TRBJ1-1, with 7 bases that match TRBD1. J gave up 0 bases and V 5 bases, and 3 bases lay outside the gene matches. Germline V lookup: CDR1 SGHVS, CDR2 FNYEAQ. This CDR3 comprises 14 residues. Written as DNA, the CDR3 is TGTGCCAGCAGCCTACAGGGGTTGAACACTGAAGCTTTCTTT. Translation: CASSLQGLNTEAFF.

This clone was detected a few times. This chain connects TRBV6-5 to TRBJ2-1, with D perhaps TRBD2 (5 bases). This CDR3 has 15 amino acids. V gave up 2 bases and J gave up 4 bases, with 12 bases separating them. The germline V gene encodes CDR1 MNHEY and CDR2 SVGAGI. Written as DNA, the CDR3 is TGTGCCAGCAGTTACGGGGAGAACGCTTACAATGAGCAGTTCTTC. This gives the protein CASSYGENAYNEQFF.

This clone appeared once. V and J are TRBV7-9 and TRBJ2-7; D is unclear. Germline V gives CDR1 SEHNR, CDR2 FQNEAQ (reference sequence). V was cut by 5 bases and J by 12 bases, with 20 bases left in between. The CDR3 runs 13 residues. CDR3 loop: CASSPRQAGVRYF. Here the CDR3 DNA reads TGTGCCAGCAGCCCTAGGCAGGCAGGCGTGCGGTACTTC. The whole variable domain, remainder taken from reference TRBV7-9 and TRBJ2-7, is DTGVSQNPRHKITKRGQNVTFRCDPISEHNRLYWYRQTLGQGPEFLTYFQNEAQLEKSRLLSDRFSAERPKGSFSTLEIQRTEQGDSAMYLCASSPRQAGVRYFGPGTRLTVT.

In nucleotides, the CDR3 is TGTGCCAGCAGCTTGTACGGGACCGGGGAGCTGTTTTTT. Residues: CASSLYGTGELFF. This chain joins TRBV5-4 and TRBJ2-2, with D unresolved. This CDR3 spans 13 amino acids. V lost 1 base and J 5 bases, leaving 6 bases between the germline ends. Germline CDR1 is SGHNT and CDR2 is YYREEE (reference sequence).

This clone was seen more than once but under ten times. The V call is TRBV5-4, the J call TRBJ2-2, with 7 bases fitting TRBD2. CDR3 length equals 16 residues. CDR1 and CDR2 (germline): SGHNT, YYREEE (reference sequence). Unmatched junction bases numbered 9, after V lost 0 bases and J lost 7 bases. The CDR3 DNA sequence: TGTGCCAGCAGCTTGGCCAGCGGGAAAAAAAGCGGGGAGCTGTTTTTT. It yields the protein CASSLASGKKSGELFF.

The J gene is TRBJ2-7, the V gene TRBV30; D is unresolved. The germline gives CDR1 GTSNPN, CDR2 SVGIG (reference sequence). The CDR3 has 12 amino acids. V lost 0 bases and J lost 3, with 6 bases in between. The CDR3 region is CAWSVTVYEQYF. DNA for the CDR3: TGTGCCTGGAGTGTAACAGTCTACGAGCAGTACTTC.